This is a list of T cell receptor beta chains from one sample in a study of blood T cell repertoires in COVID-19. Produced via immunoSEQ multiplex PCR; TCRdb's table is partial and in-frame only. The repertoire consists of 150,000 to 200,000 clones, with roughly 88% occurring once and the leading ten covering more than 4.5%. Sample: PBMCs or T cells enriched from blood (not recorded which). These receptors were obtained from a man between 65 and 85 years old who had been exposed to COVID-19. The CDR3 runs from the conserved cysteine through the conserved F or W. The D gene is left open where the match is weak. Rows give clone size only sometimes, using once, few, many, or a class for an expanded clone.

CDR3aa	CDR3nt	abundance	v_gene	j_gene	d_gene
CAWSATGVSTNEKLFF	TGTGCCTGGAGTGCGACAGGGGTATCAACTAATGAAAAACTGTTTTTT	-	TRBV30	TRBJ1-4	TRBD1
CASSYSLNGYTF	TGTGCCAGCAGTTACTCATTAAATGGCTACACCTTC	-	TRBV6-5	TRBJ1-2	-
CASSPAYGTGAVNEQFF	TGTGCCAGCTCACCAGCGTACGGGACAGGGGCTGTGAATGAGCAGTTCTTC	many	TRBV18	TRBJ2-1	TRBD1
CASSSNTGGLTEAFF	TGTGCCAGCAGTTCCAACACTGGGGGGTTAACTGAAGCTTTCTTT	-	TRBV6-5	TRBJ1-1	-
CASRTDTYSGNTIYF	TGTGCCAGTAGAACGGACACCTACTCTGGAAACACCATATATTTT	-	TRBV19	TRBJ1-3	-
CASSLGQDYEQYF	TGTGCCAGCAGTCTCGGACAAGACTACGAGCAGTACTTC	-	TRBV28	TRBJ2-7	-
CASSLQGLHGYTF	TGTGCCAGCAGTTTACAGGGGCTGCATGGCTACACCTTC	-	TRBV27	TRBJ1-2	-
CASRPDRGRSNEQFF	TGTGCCAGCAGACCCGACAGGGGGCGTTCGAATGAGCAGTTCTTC	-	TRBV7-2	TRBJ2-1	TRBD1
CASSPRGPNTEAFF	TGTGCCAGCAGCCCCAGGGGGCCGAACACTGAAGCTTTCTTT	-	TRBV27	TRBJ1-1	TRBD1
CASSPRDSTLIIWGYTF	TGTGCCAGCAGTCCCCGGGACAGCACCTTAATTATCTGGGGCTACACCTTC	-	TRBV6-2/TRBV6-3	TRBJ1-2	TRBD1
CASSQGGRGPLHF	TGTGCCAGCAGCCAAGGCGGTCGCGGACCCCTCCACTTT	-	TRBV3-1/TRBV3-2	TRBJ1-6	-
CAWSPPRDKNYGYTF	TGTGCCTGGAGTCCCCCCCGCGACAAGAACTATGGCTACACCTTC	-	TRBV30	TRBJ1-2	-
CASSLQGGAEAFF	TGTGCCAGCAGCTTGCAAGGAGGGGCTGAAGCTTTCTTT	-	TRBV5-4	TRBJ1-1	-
CAWSVAGGNQPQHF	TGTGCCTGGAGTGTGGCGGGGGGGAATCAGCCCCAGCATTTT	few	TRBV30	TRBJ1-5	-
CASSPAGANEKLFF	TGTGCCAGCTCACCTGCAGGGGCGAATGAAAAACTGTTTTTT	-	TRBV18	TRBJ1-4	-
CASSQDLMRYHYGYTF	TGCGCCAGCAGCCAAGATCTAATGAGGTATCACTATGGCTACACCTTC	-	TRBV4-1	TRBJ1-2	-
CASSKSGRVAETQYF	TGTGCCAGCAGTAAGAGCGGGAGGGTAGCGGAGACCCAGTACTTC	-	TRBV28	TRBJ2-5	TRBD2
CATSDTGMVYGYTF	TGTGCCACCAGTGACACGGGGATGGTCTATGGCTACACCTTC	-	TRBV24-1	TRBJ1-2	-
CATSDFQTNYGYTF	TGTGCCACCAGTGATTTCCAGACTAACTATGGCTACACCTTC	-	TRBV24-1	TRBJ1-2	-
CASSPAVNTEAFF	TGTGCCAGCAGTCCGGCGGTAAACACTGAAGCTTTCTTT	-	TRBV12-3/TRBV12-4	TRBJ1-1	-
CASSSYRDSSYNEQFF	TGTGCCAGCAGTTCCTACCGGGACAGCTCCTACAATGAGCAGTTCTTC	-	TRBV27	TRBJ2-1	TRBD1
CASSWGRPNEKLFF	TGTGCCAGCAGTTGGGGGCGACCTAATGAAAAACTGTTTTTT	-	TRBV28	TRBJ1-4	-
CASSEGLASETQYF	TGTGCCAGCAGCGAGGGACTAGCAAGCGAGACCCAGTACTTC	-	TRBV9	TRBJ2-5	TRBD2
CASSPEGGGANVLTF	TGTGCCAGCAGTCCCGAGGGTGGTGGGGCCAACGTCCTGACTTTC	few	TRBV28	TRBJ2-6	-
CASSPQRDRVTFF	TGTGCCAGCAGCCCCCAACGGGACAGGGTAACTTTCTTT	-	TRBV7-8	TRBJ1-1	TRBD1
CASSQNRDTGELFF	TGTGCCAGCTCACAGAACAGGGATACCGGGGAGCTGTTTTTT	-	TRBV18	TRBJ2-2	-
CATAGSGSNTGELFF	TGTGCCACCGCAGGAAGCGGGAGTAACACCGGGGAGCTGTTTTTT	once	TRBV28	TRBJ2-2	TRBD2
CASSPRTGGIGAGANVLTF	TGTGCCAGCTCACCACGGACAGGGGGCATTGGAGCTGGGGCCAACGTCCTGACTTTC	-	TRBV18	TRBJ2-6	TRBD1
CASSLAVAEQYF	TGTGCCAGCAGCTTAGCGGTGGCCGAGCAGTACTTC	-	TRBV7-9	TRBJ2-7	-
CASSDSPKRGGLVDTQYF	TGTGCCAGCAGCGACTCTCCCAAGCGGGGGGGCCTAGTAGATACGCAGTATTTT	once	TRBV9	TRBJ2-3	TRBD2
CASSSGEGEQYF	TGTGCCAGCAGTTCAGGGGAGGGCGAGCAGTACTTC	-	TRBV12-3/TRBV12-4	TRBJ2-7	-
CASSSSYDRAGYTF	TGTGCCAGCAGTTCATCGTATGACAGGGCAGGCTACACCTTC	-	TRBV28	TRBJ1-2	TRBD1
CSTRTGNTGELFF	TGCAGCACCCGGACAGGGAACACCGGGGAGCTGTTTTTT	-	TRBV29-1	TRBJ2-2	TRBD1
CATSEDRAPYNKQFF	TGTGCCACCAGTGAGGACAGGGCCCCCTACAATAAGCAGTTCTTC	-	TRBV24-1	TRBJ2-1	TRBD1
CASSNGVPPDTQYF	TGTGCCAGCAGCAACGGGGTCCCCCCAGATACGCAGTATTTT	-	TRBV7-2	TRBJ2-3	-
CASSEGLQETQYF	TGTGCCAGCAGCGAGGGCCTACAAGAGACCCAGTACTTC	few	TRBV12-3/TRBV12-4	TRBJ2-5	-